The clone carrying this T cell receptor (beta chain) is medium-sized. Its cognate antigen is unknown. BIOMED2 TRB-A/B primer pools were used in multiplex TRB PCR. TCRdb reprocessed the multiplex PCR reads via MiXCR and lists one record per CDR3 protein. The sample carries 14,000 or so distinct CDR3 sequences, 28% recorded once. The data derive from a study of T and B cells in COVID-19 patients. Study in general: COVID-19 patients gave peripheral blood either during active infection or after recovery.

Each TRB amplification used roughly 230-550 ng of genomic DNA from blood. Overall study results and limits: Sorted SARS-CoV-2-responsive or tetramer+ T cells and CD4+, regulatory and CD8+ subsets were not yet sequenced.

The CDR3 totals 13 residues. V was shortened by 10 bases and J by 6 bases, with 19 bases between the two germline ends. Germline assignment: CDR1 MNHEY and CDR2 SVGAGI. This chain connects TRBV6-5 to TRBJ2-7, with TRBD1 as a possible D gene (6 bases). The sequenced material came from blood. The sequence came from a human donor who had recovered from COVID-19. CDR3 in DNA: TGTGCCACCTCCGGGACACGTGTTCTCGAGCAGTACTTC. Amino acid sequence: CATSGTRVLEQYF.